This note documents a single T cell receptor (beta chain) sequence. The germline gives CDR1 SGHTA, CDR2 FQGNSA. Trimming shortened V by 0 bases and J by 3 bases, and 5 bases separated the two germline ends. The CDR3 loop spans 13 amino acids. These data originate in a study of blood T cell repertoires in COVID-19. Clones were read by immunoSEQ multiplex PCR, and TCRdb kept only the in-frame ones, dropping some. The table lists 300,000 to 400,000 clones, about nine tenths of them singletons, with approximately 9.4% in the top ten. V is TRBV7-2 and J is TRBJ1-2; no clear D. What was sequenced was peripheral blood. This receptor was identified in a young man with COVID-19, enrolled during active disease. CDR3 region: CASSLARDYGYTF. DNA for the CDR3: TGTGCCAGCAGCTTAGCCCGGGACTATGGCTACACCTTC.